Here is one TCR beta chain with its context. Its antigen has not been determined. Per-nucleotide qualities are absent, and no much larger clonotype sits a single base away. These data originate in a study of lymphopenia after photon versus proton radiotherapy (dated by TCRdb to between 2019 and 2020). Regarding the study in general: The study compared the immunological effects of photon versus proton radiation therapy in patients with gastrointestinal tumors who developed high-grade lymphopenia. The cohort included 20 patients with gastrointestinal tumors who developed lymphopenia after receiving either photon or proton therapy. The study was designed to characterize how the impact on the immune system differs between the two radiation modalities. General conclusions and limits of the study: During treatment, patients who received proton therapy stayed relatively stable, whereas patients who received photon therapy lost naive T cells and TCR diversity and gained effector/memory populations. Across the cohort, among patients who died, a greater drop in TCR diversity after the nadir was inversely correlated with overall survival time. The survival association was assessed only in patients who died, and the authors presented better survival with proton therapy as a possibility rather than a demonstrated result. After the lymphocyte count nadir, photon-treated repertoires showed oligoclonal expansion, especially of CD8+ Temra cells, which drove the drop in diversity.

The library was produced with the immunoSEQ multiplex PCR assay. T cell repertoires were profiled with deep sequencing of rearranged TCR beta loci together with multiparametric flow cytometry. This immuneACCESS table, as held by TCRdb, lists in-frame sequences with V and J called but not all clones. Of the missing ones, under half trace to an unresolved V gene in checked studies; the others have no known cause. Here the sample has approximately 50,000 clones; about 86% occur a single time. Roughly 29% of the sample comes from the top ten. Spanning cysteine to phenylalanine, the CDR3 consists of 16 amino acids. Of all the DNA, just the CDR3 is kept, 48 bases in frame from base 1. CDR1 LGHNA and CDR2 YNFKEQ are derived from the germline V gene. Relative to germline, V is 0 bases shorter and J is 6 bases shorter, with 15 bases between their ends.

In this chain, TRBV4-2 is recombined with TRBJ2-1, with the D gene uncertain. Sequencing was performed on peripheral blood, taken from a patient treated with photon-based radiotherapy. This sequence originates from a man over 45 with gastric cancer. The DNA is as follows: TGTGCCAGCAGCCAAGATGAGGCTAATCGTCTCAATGAGCAGTTCTTC. Its translation is CASSQDEANRLNEQFF.